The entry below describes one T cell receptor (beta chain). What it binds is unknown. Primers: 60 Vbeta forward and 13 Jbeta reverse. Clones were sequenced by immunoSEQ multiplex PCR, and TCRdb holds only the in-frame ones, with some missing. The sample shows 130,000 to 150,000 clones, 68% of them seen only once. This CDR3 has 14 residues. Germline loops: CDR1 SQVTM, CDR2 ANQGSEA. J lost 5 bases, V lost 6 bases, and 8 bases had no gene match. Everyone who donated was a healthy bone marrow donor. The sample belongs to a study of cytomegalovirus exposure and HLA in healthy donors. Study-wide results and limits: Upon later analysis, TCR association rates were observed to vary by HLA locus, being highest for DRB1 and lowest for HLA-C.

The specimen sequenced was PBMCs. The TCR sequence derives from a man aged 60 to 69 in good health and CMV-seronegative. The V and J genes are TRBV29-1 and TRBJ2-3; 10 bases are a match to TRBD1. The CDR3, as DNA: TGCAGCGTGAATGACAGGGGGCAGATAGATACGCAGTATTTT. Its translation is CSVNDRGQIDTQYF.